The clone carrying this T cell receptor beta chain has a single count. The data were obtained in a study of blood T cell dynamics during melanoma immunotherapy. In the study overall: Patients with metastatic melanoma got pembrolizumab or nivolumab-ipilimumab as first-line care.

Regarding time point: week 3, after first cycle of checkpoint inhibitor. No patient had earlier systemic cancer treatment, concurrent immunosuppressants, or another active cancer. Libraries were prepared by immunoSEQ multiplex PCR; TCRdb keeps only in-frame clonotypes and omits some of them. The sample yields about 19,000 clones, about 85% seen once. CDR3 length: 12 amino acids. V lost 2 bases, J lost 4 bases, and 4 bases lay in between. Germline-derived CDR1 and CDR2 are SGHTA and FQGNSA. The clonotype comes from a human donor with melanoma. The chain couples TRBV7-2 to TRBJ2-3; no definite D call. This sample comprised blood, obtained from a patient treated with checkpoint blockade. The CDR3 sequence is CASSLSPDTQYF. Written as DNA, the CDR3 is TGTGCCAGCAGCTTAAGTCCAGATACGCAGTATTTT.